This T cell receptor beta chain was sequenced during a study of blood T cell repertoires in COVID-19. Study-level information: Collection of acute and convalescent COVID-19 samples took place in the United States, Italy and Spain.

Original processing methods: Estimated nucleated cell counts came from reference gene primer amplification. Method: immunoSEQ multiplex PCR; TCRdb's copy keeps in-frame clones and lacks some. V and J calls and clone size are as listed in that table; D and trimming were resolved from the DNA. The data show about 100,000 clones, 80% seen once. The CDR3 consists of 16 residues. V gave up 5 bases and J gave up 3 bases, with 18 bases separating them. Looked up from germline, CDR1 is SGHVS and CDR2 is FNYEAQ. The receptor was isolated from a human donor in a cohort sampled during active COVID-19. The specimen was peripheral blood. The chain links TRBV7-6 to TRBJ2-3, with TRBD2 as a possible D gene (6 bases). CDR3 protein: CASSPFLAGRTDTQYF. The CDR3 region has the DNA TGTGCCAGCAGCCCATTTCTAGCTGGGAGGACAGATACGCAGTATTTT.